Included here is one TCR beta chain sequence, with context. Its antigen is undetermined. Every subset had its genomic DNA shared out evenly among several immunoSEQ plates. The method was immunoSEQ multiplex PCR; TCRdb's version includes in-frame clones alone and lacks a portion of them. The sample consists of hundreds of thousands of clones, 95% to 96% of them appearing once. The sample originates from a study of shared clonotypes between healthy human individuals. Background on the study: The donor group consisted of two women and three men, aged 18 to 49. Study-wide findings and caveats: Blood was the sole source, and tissue repertoires probably differ.

CDR3 length: 17 amino acids. The V and J ends lost 0 bases and 0 bases respectively, with 13 bases between them. Germline-derived CDR1 and CDR2 are SGHKS and YYEKEE (reference sequence). Terminally differentiated effector memory CD45RA+ cells were excluded by CCR7 positive selection of CD45RO-negative cells. J is TRBJ1-3 and V is TRBV5-5; D not certain. The TCR sequence derives from a woman between 25 and 40 years old in good health. The sequenced material came from naive CD8+ T cells sorted from blood. The CDR3 sequence is CASSLAGRADSGNTIYF. In nucleotides, the CDR3 is TGTGCCAGCAGCTTGGCCGGTAGGGCAGACTCTGGAAACACCATATATTTT.